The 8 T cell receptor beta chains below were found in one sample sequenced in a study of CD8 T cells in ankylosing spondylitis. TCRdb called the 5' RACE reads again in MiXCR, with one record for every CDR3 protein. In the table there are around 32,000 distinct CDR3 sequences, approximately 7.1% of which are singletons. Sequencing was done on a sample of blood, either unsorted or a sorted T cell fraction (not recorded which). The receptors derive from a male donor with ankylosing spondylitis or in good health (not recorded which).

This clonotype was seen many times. CDR3 region: CSAHDQAYGYTF. DNA of the CDR3: TGCAGTGCCCACGATCAGGCCTATGGCTACACCTTC. The rearrangement joins TRBV20-1 to TRBJ1-2; D is uncertain. The CDR3 has 12 residues. The ends were cut back, 6 bases at V and 4 bases at J, with 12 bases in the middle. Germline CDR1 is DFQATT and CDR2 is SNEGSKA (reference sequence).

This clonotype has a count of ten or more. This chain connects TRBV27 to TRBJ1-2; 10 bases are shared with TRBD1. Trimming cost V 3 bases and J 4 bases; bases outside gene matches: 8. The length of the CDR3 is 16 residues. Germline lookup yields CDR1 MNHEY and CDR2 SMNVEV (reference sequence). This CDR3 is CASSFARDRGFYGYTF. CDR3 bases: TGTGCCAGCAGTTTTGCTCGGGACAGGGGCTTCTATGGCTACACCTTC.

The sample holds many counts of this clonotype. Here the CDR3 reads CASRSGELFF. CDR3 in DNA: TGTGCCAGCAGGTCCGGGGAGCTGTTTTTT. The V call is TRBV2, the J call TRBJ2-2, with unresolved D. V was shortened by 6 bases and J by 6 bases, with 2 bases between the two germline ends. This CDR3 is built from 10 residues. Germline V gene data show CDR1 as SNHLY and CDR2 as FYNNEI. Variable domain in full (rest from reference TRBV2 and TRBJ2-2): EPEVTQTPSHQVTQMGQEVILRCVPISNHLYFYWYRQILGQKVEFLVSFYNNEISEKSEIFDDQFSVERPDGSNFTLKIRSTKLEDSAMYFCASRSGELFFGEGSRLTVL.

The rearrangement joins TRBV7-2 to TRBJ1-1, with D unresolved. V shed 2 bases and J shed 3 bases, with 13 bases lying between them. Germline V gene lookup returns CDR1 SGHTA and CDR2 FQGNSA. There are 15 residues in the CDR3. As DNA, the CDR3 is TGTGCCAGCAGCTTAAGGGCGGGAAAGGACACTGAAGCTTTCTTT. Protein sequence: CASSLRAGKDTEAFF.

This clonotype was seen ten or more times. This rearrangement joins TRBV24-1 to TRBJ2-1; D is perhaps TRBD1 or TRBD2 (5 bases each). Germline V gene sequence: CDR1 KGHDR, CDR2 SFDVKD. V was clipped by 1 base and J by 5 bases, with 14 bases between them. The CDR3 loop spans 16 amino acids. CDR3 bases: TGTGCCACCAGTGATTTTGGGGGTGAGGGTCACAATGAGCAGTTCTTC. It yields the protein CATSDFGGEGHNEQFF.

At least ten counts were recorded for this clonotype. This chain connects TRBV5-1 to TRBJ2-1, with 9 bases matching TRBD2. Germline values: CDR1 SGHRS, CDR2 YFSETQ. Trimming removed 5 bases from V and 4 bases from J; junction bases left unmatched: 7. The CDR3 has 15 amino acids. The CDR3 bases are TGCGCCAGCAGTACCAGCGGGAGGCCTTACAATGAGCAGTTCTTC. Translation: CASSTSGRPYNEQFF. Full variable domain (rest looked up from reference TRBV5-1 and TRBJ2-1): KAGVTQTPRYLIKTRGQQVTLSCSPISGHRSVSWYQQTPGQGLQFLFEYFSETQRNKGNFPGRFSGRQFSNSRSEMNVSTLELGDSALYLCASSTSGRPYNEQFFGPGTRLTVL.

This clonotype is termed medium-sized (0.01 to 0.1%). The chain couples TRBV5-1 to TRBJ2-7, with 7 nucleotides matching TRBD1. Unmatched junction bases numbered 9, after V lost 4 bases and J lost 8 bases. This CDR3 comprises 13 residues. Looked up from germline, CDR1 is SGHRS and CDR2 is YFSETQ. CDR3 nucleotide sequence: TGCGCCAGCAGCCCGGCGACAGGGTTCCAGCAGTACTTC. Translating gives CASSPATGFQQYF.

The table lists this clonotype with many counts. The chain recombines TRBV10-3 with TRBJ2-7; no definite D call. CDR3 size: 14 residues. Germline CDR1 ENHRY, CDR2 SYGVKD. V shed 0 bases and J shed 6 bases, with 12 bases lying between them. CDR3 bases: TGTGCCATCAGTGAGTCGAACGGAATGGGCGAGCAGTACTTC. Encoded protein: CAISESNGMGEQYF.